Each of the 15 T cell receptor beta chains below was sequenced from the same sample in a study of T cells in Graves' hyperthyroidism and ophthalmopathy. From RNA transcripts, TCR beta CDR3 regions were amplified. HTBI primers were the set used in a first-round RT-PCR of the TCR CDR3. MiXCR, applied by TCRdb to the multiplex PCR reads, yields one record per CDR3 protein. The profile covers about 420,000 distinct CDR3 sequences, with roughly 13% appearing a single time and less than 6.5% taken by the ten largest. Sequencing was carried out using blood. All receptors come from a woman aged 18 to 35 with Graves' hyperthyroidism.

The table lists this clonotype with a few counts. At one boundary the junction diverges from the germline segment, which might be a read error. The chain couples TRBV28 to TRBJ2-7; D is uncertain. The CDR3 is made up of 13 amino acids. Germline V CDR1 and CDR2: MDHEN, SYDVKM. CDR3 sequence reads: CASSLAFGYVQYF. CDR3 sequence (DNA): TGTGCCAGCAGTTTAGCATTTGGGTACGTGCAGTACTTC.

J is TRBJ1-2 and V is TRBV29-1; D ambiguous. Germline-derived CDR1 and CDR2 are SQVTM and ANQGSEA. This CDR3 spans 13 amino acids. Trimming pared 0 bases from V and 4 bases from J, leaving 9 bases between. The CDR3 bases are TGCAGCGTTGAAGAGGCGGGTCCCTATGGCTACACCTTC. As protein: CSVEEAGPYGYTF.

There are many counts of this clonotype. The genes are TRBV28 and TRBJ1-2, with D maybe TRBD1 (5 bases). The germline CDR1 and CDR2 sequences are MDHEN and SYDVKM. This CDR3 contains 14 residues. The V end lost 2 bases, the J end lost 8 bases, and 15 bases lay between the germline ends. CDR3 amino acids: CASSLRLGGDGYTF. CDR3 bases: TGTGCCAGCAGTTTACGGCTGGGAGGGGACGGCTACACCTTC.

This clonotype showed up many times. The chain has TRBV3-1 and TRBJ1-1; a possible D gene is TRBD1 (5 bases). The CDR3 is made up of 14 amino acids. Germline V gene data show CDR1 as LGHDT and CDR2 as YNNKEL (reference sequence). Trimming took 5 bases from V and 10 from J, leaving 20 bases between them. For the CDR3, the DNA is TGTGCCAGCAGCAACCCCAACGCGGGGCAGGGAGCTTTCTTT. Translating gives CASSNPNAGQGAFF.

This clonotype was detected a few times. The gene calls are TRBV5-1 and TRBJ2-1, with TRBD2 matching over 11 bases. Germline values: CDR1 SGHRS, CDR2 YFSETQ. V was clipped by 6 bases and J by 4 bases; unmatched bases: 3. The CDR3 is made up of 14 amino acids. CDR3 sequence reads: CASTTSGTYNEQFF. CDR3 bases: TGCGCCAGCACGACTAGCGGGACTTACAATGAGCAGTTCTTC.

This clonotype was seen many times. This rearrangement joins TRBV7-9 to TRBJ2-2; D is undetermined. Trimming left V 3 bases short and J 4 bases short, with 3 bases between. The germline V gene has CDR1 SEHNR and CDR2 FQNEAQ (reference sequence). There are 12 residues in the CDR3. The CDR3 reads CASSFSTGELFF. The DNA of the CDR3 is TGTGCCAGCAGCTTTAGCACCGGGGAGCTGTTTTTT.

This clonotype was detected ten times or more. V usage is TRBV20-1 and J usage is TRBJ1-1; tentatively, D is TRBD1 (5 bases). Deletions cut 0 bases from V and 7 bases from J, with 12 bases between. The CDR3 consists of 13 residues. Germline V gene sequence: CDR1 DFQATT, CDR2 SNEGSKA (reference sequence). As DNA, the CDR3 is TGCAGTGCTAGAGATGCCACAGGACGTGAAGCTTTCTTT. Its translation: CSARDATGREAFF.

The chain links TRBV19 to TRBJ2-2; D perhaps matches TRBD2 (6 bases). This CDR3 comprises 14 residues. The germline V gene has CDR1 LNHDA and CDR2 SQIVND (reference sequence). V was clipped by 1 base and J by 6 bases, with 9 bases between them. CDR3: CASSIAGAAGELFF. In DNA form, the CDR3 reads TGTGCCAGTAGTATAGCGGGAGCGGCCGGGGAGCTGTTTTTT.

The V call is TRBV30, the J call TRBJ1-5; D ambiguous. This CDR3 has 13 residues. Germline values: CDR1 GTSNPN, CDR2 SVGIG (reference sequence). V shed 0 bases and J shed 6 bases, with 9 bases lying between them. The CDR3: CAWSVRHRQPQHF. The CDR3 DNA sequence: TGTGCCTGGAGTGTACGGCATCGTCAGCCCCAGCATTTT.

This clonotype was seen many times. This chain joins TRBV10-3 and TRBJ2-1, with 8 nucleotides matching TRBD1. Germline V gene sequence: CDR1 ENHRY, CDR2 SYGVKD. The length of the CDR3 is 15 residues. V shed 6 bases, J shed 9 bases, and the junction held 13 bases outside the gene matches. The CDR3 here is CAIRAPGQVMGEQFF. As DNA, the CDR3 is TGTGCCATCAGGGCTCCGGGACAGGTCATGGGTGAGCAGTTCTTC.

The CDR3 protein is CASSLSPEQGYGYTF. CDR3 nucleotide sequence: TGTGCCAGCAGTTTATCCCCGGAACAGGGTTATGGCTACACCTTC. V is TRBV28 and J is TRBJ1-2, with a tentative D call TRBD1 (6 bases). Germline loops: CDR1 MDHEN, CDR2 SYDVKM. The CDR3 covers 15 residues. V lost 1 base and J lost 5, with 14 bases in between.

Many counts were recorded for this clonotype. The chain combines TRBV30 with TRBJ2-2; D may be TRBD1 (5 bases). The germline V gene has CDR1 GTSNPN and CDR2 SVGIG (reference sequence). CDR3 length: 14 residues. Trimming took off 2 bases at V and 1 base at J, with 8 bases between the two ends. CDR3: CAWSSQGNTGELFF. The CDR3 nucleotides read TGTGCCTGGAGTAGTCAGGGGAACACCGGGGAGCTGTTTTTT.

This clonotype occurred many times. This chain uses TRBV3-1 with TRBJ1-1; D gene unclear. Trimming removed 3 bases at V and 3 bases at J, with 5 bases between. CDR1 and CDR2 from the germline V gene are LGHDT and YNNKEL (reference sequence). The CDR3 is made up of 12 amino acids. CDR3 sequence: CASSQPHTEAFF. CDR3 DNA sequence: TGTGCCAGCAGCCAGCCTCACACTGAAGCTTTCTTT. Drawing the rest from reference TRBV3-1 and TRBJ1-1, the complete variable domain is DTAVSQTPKYLVTQMGNDKSIKCEQNLGHDTMYWYKQDSKKFLKIMFSYNNKELIINETVPNRFSPKSPDKAHLNLHINSLELGDSAVYFCASSQPHTEAFFGQGTRLTVV.

Only a few counts were recorded for this clonotype. This chain joins TRBV6-2 or TRBV6-3 and TRBJ1-5, with 9 bases matching TRBD1. Germline assignment: CDR1 MNHEY and CDR2 SVGEGT. J gave up 4 bases and V 6 bases, and 4 bases lay outside the gene matches. This CDR3 contains 14 residues. The CDR3 spells CASSGTGPNQPQHF. The CDR3 coding sequence is TGTGCCAGCAGCGGGACAGGGCCTAATCAGCCCCAGCATTTT.

This clonotype was observed a few times. V usage is TRBV2 and J usage is TRBJ2-2, with TRBD1 identical over 10 bases. CDR1 and CDR2 from the germline V gene are SNHLY and FYNNEI. The CDR3 has 15 amino acids. V was pared by 6 bases and J by 3 bases, with 4 bases of the junction left unmatched. The CDR3 DNA is TGTGCCAGCAGACAAGGGACAGGGGACACCGGGGAGCTGTTTTTT. The encoded protein is CASRQGTGDTGELFF. The full variable domain, in which reference TRBV2 and TRBJ2-2 provide the parts outside the CDR3, is EPEVTQTPSHQVTQMGQEVILRCVPISNHLYFYWYRQILGQKVEFLVSFYNNEISEKSEIFDDQFSVERPDGSNFTLKIRSTKLEDSAMYFCASRQGTGDTGELFFGEGSRLTVL.